The 20 T cell receptor beta chains below come from one sample, sequenced in a study. In TCRdb, the 5' RACE reads were re-called with MiXCR into one record per CDR3 protein. The sample yields about 7,200 distinct CDR3 sequences, 35% to 45% seen once. Material for sequencing was memory CD4+ T cells sorted from blood. Subset specified: memory CD4+ T cells, CD4+CD45RO+CD25-. These receptors all come from a female donor with breast cancer.

The rearrangement uses TRBV28 and TRBJ2-1; D perhaps matches TRBD1 (5 bases). The germline V and J ends were trimmed by 6 bases and 5 bases, with 14 bases remaining between them. Germline V gene lookup returns CDR1 MDHEN and CDR2 SYDVKM. The CDR3 sequence is 14 residues long. CDR3 DNA: TGTGCCAGCAGAACCGGGTCAGGGCACAATGAGCAGTTCTTC. Protein sequence: CASRTGSGHNEQFF.

A few counts support this clonotype. The chain is built from TRBV12-3 or TRBV12-4 and TRBJ2-1; 7 bases are a match to TRBD2. J gave up 2 bases and V 5 bases, and 3 bases lay outside the gene matches. This CDR3 spans 14 amino acids. In nucleotides, the CDR3 is TGTGCCAGCAGTCCCCGGGGGGCCTACAATGAGCAGTTCTTC. Protein sequence: CASSPRGAYNEQFF.

Notes on this clonotype: A single base separates this from a much larger clone, so it may be a read error. The chain carries TRBV4-1 and TRBJ1-5; D not resolved. The CDR3 totals 15 residues. Germline assignment: CDR1 MGHRA and CDR2 YSYEKL. CDR3 region: CAGSPFFTFGQPQHF. CDR3 coding DNA: TGCGCCGGCAGCCCCTTCTTCACCTTTGGTCAGCCCCAGCATTTT.

The chain combines TRBV18 with TRBJ2-5, with D possibly matching TRBD1 (6 bases). The V gene's germline CDR1 is KGHSH and CDR2 LQKENI. The CDR3 has 15 residues. V was pared by 0 bases and J by 2 bases, with 10 bases between. CDR3 in DNA: TGTGCCAGCTCACCACCGGGGGCAGGGCAAGAGACCCAGTACTTC. It codes for CASSPPGAGQETQYF.

This clonotype is a singleton in its sample. The rearrangement joins TRBV5-1 to TRBJ2-1; D is unresolved. Looked up from germline, CDR1 is SGHRS and CDR2 is YFSETQ. Deletions cut 1 base from V and 5 bases from J, with 10 bases between. The CDR3 has 14 residues. The CDR3 bases are TGCGCCAGCAGCTTGATTAGCCAAAACAATGAGCAGTTCTTC. This encodes CASSLISQNNEQFF.

The chain has TRBV28 and TRBJ2-3; 14 bases are a match to TRBD2. V lost 4 bases, J lost 1 base, and 4 bases stayed unmatched. The germline gives CDR1 MDHEN, CDR2 SYDVKM. The CDR3 sequence is 17 residues long. For the CDR3, the DNA is TGTGCCAGCAGTTCCCAGACTAGCGGGGGGGGCACAGATACGCAGTATTTT. Protein: CASSSQTSGGGTDTQYF.

CDR3 in amino acids: CASSRDGPVSYEQYF. Written as DNA, the CDR3 is TGTGCCAGCAGTCGGGACGGCCCAGTTTCCTACGAGCAGTACTTC. The chain uses TRBV12-3 or TRBV12-4 and TRBJ2-7, with D perhaps TRBD1 or TRBD2 (5 bases each). This CDR3 spans 15 amino acids. V gave up 5 bases and J gave up 1 base, with 15 bases separating them.

V usage is TRBV12-3 or TRBV12-4 and J usage is TRBJ1-2; D is undetermined. V lost 2 bases and J 7 bases, leaving 11 bases between the germline ends. This CDR3 is built from 13 residues. The CDR3 sequence: CASSLSGFGGYTF. The CDR3 DNA sequence: TGTGCCAGCAGTTTATCTGGGTTCGGTGGCTACACCTTC.

The gene calls are TRBV20-1 and TRBJ2-5; 10 bases are shared with TRBD2. Per the germline V gene, CDR1 is DFQATT and CDR2 is SNEGSKA (reference sequence). The length of the CDR3 is 15 residues. V trimming: 0 bases; J trimming: 7 bases; junction bases outside the gene matches: 8. The CDR3 coding sequence is TGCAGTGCTAGAGAACCTAGCGGGAGCCTTGGGACCCAGTACTTC. It translates to CSAREPSGSLGTQYF.

In its sample, this clonotype was seen a few times. The chain recombines TRBV12-3 or TRBV12-4 with TRBJ2-1; maybe TRBD1 (6 bases). CDR3 length equals 14 residues. Trimming shortened V by 5 bases and J by 3 bases, and 11 bases separated the two germline ends. DNA for the CDR3: TGTGCCAGCAGTGCCCGACAGGTCTACAATGAGCAGTTCTTC. Protein product: CASSARQVYNEQFF.

A few counts support this clonotype. J is TRBJ2-3 and V is TRBV15; 12 nucleotides match TRBD2. CDR1 and CDR2 (germline): LNHNV, YYDKDF (reference sequence). The ends lost 1 base at V and 0 bases at J; junction bases unmatched: 8. This CDR3 is built from 19 residues. For the CDR3, the DNA is TGTGCCACCAGCAGAGGGGCTAGCGGGGGGGCCCTAAGCACAGATACGCAGTATTTT. Protein product: CATSRGASGGALSTDTQYF.

As regards this clonotype: Because it lacks the conserved phenylalanine or tryptophan at the end, this CDR3 is likely a read error. This chain connects TRBV7-2 to TRBJ2-1; possible D gene TRBD1, 5 bases. The V end lost 3 bases, the J end lost 9 bases, and 15 bases lay between the germline ends. Germline V gene sequence: CDR1 SGHTA, CDR2 FQGNSA. The length of the CDR3 is 14 residues. The CDR3 DNA reads as TGTGCCAGCAGCTTTGGTATAAGGGGCGGTGAGCAGTTCTGC. Its translation is CASSFGIRGGEQFC.

The V and J genes are TRBV20-1 and TRBJ2-5; TRBD2 matches at 9 bases. CDR1 is DFQATT and CDR2 is SNEGSKA in the germline V gene (reference sequence). The CDR3 is 17 amino acids. V lost 6 bases and J lost 5; bases outside the gene matches: 19. This CDR3 is CSAGDRRGRAASETQYF. The CDR3 bases are TGCAGTGCCGGGGACCGCCGCGGGAGGGCCGCTTCGGAGACCCAGTACTTC.

V usage is TRBV29-1 and J usage is TRBJ2-1; possible D gene TRBD2, 5 bases. Trimming left V 0 bases short and J 4 bases short, with 10 bases between. The CDR3 totals 14 residues. Germline CDR1 is SQVTM and CDR2 is ANQGSEA. CDR3 nucleotides: TGCAGCGTTGAAGATGATCAGCGGTACAATGAGCAGTTCTTC. Protein product: CSVEDDQRYNEQFF.

This clonotype was counted between two and nine times. V gene TRBV20-1 combines with J gene TRBJ2-7, with unresolved D. Germline CDR1 and CDR2: DFQATT and SNEGSKA (reference sequence). Trimming removed 3 bases at V and 1 base at J, with 7 bases between. CDR3 length: 12 amino acids. The DNA for the CDR3 is TGCAGTGCTAGTTCAGATTCCTACGAGCAGTACTTC. It specifies CSASSDSYEQYF.

The gene calls are TRBV12-3 or TRBV12-4 and TRBJ1-5; D not resolved. CDR3 size: 13 residues. V lost 3 bases and J 4 bases, leaving 7 bases between the germline ends. The CDR3 region is CASSFEINQPQHF. As DNA, the CDR3 is TGTGCCAGCAGTTTCGAGATTAATCAGCCCCAGCATTTT.

A word on this clonotype: A read error is likely, as this CDR3 ends without the conserved phenylalanine or tryptophan. V usage is TRBV20-1 and J usage is TRBJ2-1; D is perhaps TRBD1 (6 bases). The CDR3 totals 13 residues. Trimming stripped 3 bases from V and 4 bases from J, with 10 bases between. Germline CDR1 and CDR2: DFQATT and SNEGSKA (reference sequence). The DNA for the CDR3 is TGCAGTGCTAGTCCCGACAGGTACAATGAGCAGTTCCTC. It translates to CSASPDRYNEQFL.

A single count supports this clonotype. The rearrangement links TRBV30 to TRBJ2-7; 10 positions agree with TRBD2. The CDR3 runs 17 residues. Per germline, CDR1 GTSNPN and CDR2 SVGIG (reference sequence). The CDR3 protein is CVWRDPGLATIPYEQYF. The CDR3 DNA follows: TGTGTTTGGAGAGATCCGGGACTAGCGACCATACCCTACGAGCAGTACTTC. The whole variable domain, filled in from reference TRBV30 and TRBJ2-7, reads SQTIHQWPATLVQPVGSPLSLECTVEGTSNPNLYWYRQAAGRGLQLLFYSVGIGQISSEVPQNLSASRPQDRQFILSSKKLLLSDSGFYLCVWRDPGLATIPYEQYFGPGTRLTVT.

This clonotype is termed large. The chain combines TRBV12-3 or TRBV12-4 with TRBJ2-7; D perhaps matches TRBD2 (5 bases). The CDR3 is 15 amino acids. With 3 bases removed from V and 3 bases from J, the gap between germline ends came to 15 bases. This chain's CDR3 is CASSFEGVTGYEQYF. CDR3 bases: TGTGCCAGCAGTTTCGAGGGTGTCACGGGCTACGAGCAGTACTTC.

The count of this clonotype is one. No conserved phenylalanine or tryptophan ends this CDR3, so it is likely a read error. No DNA is shown, since the ends of the CDR3 on it are uncertain; the CDR3 is the one TCRdb lists. The chain has TRBV1 and TRBJ2-1; the table's D call TRBD1 went unverified against the DNA. TRBV1 is described as a pseudogene. Ends included, the CDR3 has 14 residues. This CDR3 reads CTSSHDLTGGPSRV.